The clone carrying this TCR beta chain was counted a few times. Its antigen is still unknown. CDR1 SGHVS and CDR2 FQNEAQ come from the germline V gene. V shed 0 bases, J shed 7 bases, and the junction held 7 bases outside the gene matches. This CDR3 spans 15 amino acids. This entry is derived from a study of CD8 T cells in ankylosing spondylitis. TCRdb reprocessed the 5' RACE reads with MiXCR, giving one entry per CDR3 protein. The sample contains around 130,000 distinct CDR3 sequences, approximately 15% of which appear only once. Study-level points and caveats: Disease-linked clones, CD8+, were relatively rare in peripheral blood.

The specimen sequenced was blood, either unsorted or a sorted T cell fraction (not recorded which). The chain carries TRBV7-8 and TRBJ2-7, with TRBD1 identical over 9 bases. The sequence derives from a female donor with ankylosing spondylitis or in good health (not recorded which). CDR3 in DNA: TGTGCCAGCAGCTTAGCGGAGGGGACAGGGAAAGAGCAGTACTTC. Residues: CASSLAEGTGKEQYF.